A single T cell receptor (beta chain) is shown here with its context. Its matching antigen is unknown. The source of the sample is a study of blood T cells in healthy people across ages. CDR1 is MNHNY, CDR2 SVGAGI, per germline (reference sequence). The V and J ends lost 5 bases and 6 bases respectively, with 11 bases between them. The CDR3 covers 13 residues. Then a second PCR, running roughly 7 to 11 cycles, was carried out with a sample-barcoded 5' primer and a J-beta primer mix. A single record per CDR3 protein comes from TCRdb applying MiXCR to the 5' RACE reads. This table has 750,000 to 950,000 distinct CDR3 sequences, almost 30% appearing once. Each donor had roughly 10 milliliters of peripheral blood drawn. Overall study findings and caveats: The recorded TCR beta diversity per million T cells decreased in a roughly linear manner with age.

A further study also used this sample, focusing on T cells of mothers and their children. That source reports: Five or six children and their three healthy Caucasian mothers were the donors.

The TCR comes from a woman aged 35 to 49 in good health. V and J are TRBV6-6 and TRBJ1-5; D possibly corresponds to TRBD1 (5 bases). The specimen sequenced was blood. The CDR3 region is CASSRDVGQPQHF. The CDR3 nucleotides read TGTGCCAGCAGTCGGGACGTAGGTCAGCCCCAGCATTTT.